This T cell receptor (beta chain) derives from a study of cytotoxic CD8 clonotypes in ibrutinib-treated CLL. Overall study context: Enrolment comprised approximately 10 relapsed/refractory and 15 treatment-naive patients; some 18 were IGHV unmutated.

Profiled with immunoSEQ multiplex PCR; TCRdb holds only in-frame clones, not every one. Of nearly 85,000 clones detected, roughly three quarters appear once; the ten largest clones hold approximately 5.1%. Germline CDR1 reads SGHAT; CDR2 reads FQDESV (reference sequence). CDR3 length: 15 amino acids. V lost 5 bases to trimming and J lost 8 bases; unmatched junction nucleotides: 11. Study-wide results and caveats: Clonality went up at the time of ibrutinib response, stayed stable in sustained remission, and later dropped back toward its baseline level at progression.

This clone was counted only a few times. Its target is unknown. The authors obtained approximately 2.1 micrograms of genomic DNA from cryopreserved PBMCs for TCR beta libraries. Sequencing used PBMCs, obtained after 12 months of ibrutinib treatment. The TCR comes from a human donor with chronic lymphocytic leukemia. The J gene is TRBJ1-4, the V gene TRBV11-1; 7 bases match TRBD1. Written as DNA, the CDR3 is TGTGCCAGCAGCCACCGGCGGCAGGGGGACGAAAAACTGTTTTTT. Its protein product is CASSHRRQGDEKLFF.